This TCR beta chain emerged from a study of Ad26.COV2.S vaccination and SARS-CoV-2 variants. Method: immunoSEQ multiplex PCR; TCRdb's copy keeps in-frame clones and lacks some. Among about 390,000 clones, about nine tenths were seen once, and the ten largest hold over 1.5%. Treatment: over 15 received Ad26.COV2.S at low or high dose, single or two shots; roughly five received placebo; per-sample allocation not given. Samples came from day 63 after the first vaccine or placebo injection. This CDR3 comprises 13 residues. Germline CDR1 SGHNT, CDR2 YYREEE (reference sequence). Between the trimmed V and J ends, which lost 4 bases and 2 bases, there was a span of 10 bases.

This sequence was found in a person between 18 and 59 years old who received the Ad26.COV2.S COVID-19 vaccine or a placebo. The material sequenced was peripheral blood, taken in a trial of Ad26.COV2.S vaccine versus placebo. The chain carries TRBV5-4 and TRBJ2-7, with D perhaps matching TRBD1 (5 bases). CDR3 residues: CASSRDRTYEQYF. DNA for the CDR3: TGTGCCAGCAGCCGAGACAGAACCTACGAGCAGTACTTC.